The 27 T cell receptor beta chains in this list originate from one sample, sequenced in a study of T-cell memory formation after mild COVID-19. TCRdb processed the 5' RACE reads anew with MiXCR; each CDR3 protein has one entry. This sample has 450,000 to 650,000 distinct CDR3 sequences, with around 21% found just once. Specimen: PBMCs or a T cell subset sorted from them (not recorded which). These receptors all stem from an adult woman who had mild COVID-19 (a few samples of this study predate the infection). Cell type and time point are not known.

The chain has TRBV3-1 and TRBJ1-2; tentatively, D is TRBD1 (5 bases). Trimming left V 8 bases short and J 4 bases short, with 20 bases between. This CDR3 is built from 15 residues. Germline V gene sequence: CDR1 LGHDT, CDR2 YNNKEL (reference sequence). CDR3 in amino acids: CASQSGGARGYGYTF. CDR3 nucleotides: TGTGCCAGCCAAAGCGGAGGGGCGAGAGGCTATGGCTACACCTTC.

The chain carries TRBV6-1 and TRBJ2-7; 11 bases align to TRBD1. This CDR3 spans 15 amino acids. J was trimmed by 2 bases and V by 8 bases; bases with no gene match: 8. In germline, CDR1 is MNHNS, CDR2 SASEGT. The CDR3 loop is CASEVWGQGAYEQYF. CDR3 coding DNA: TGTGCCAGCGAGGTGTGGGGACAGGGGGCCTACGAGCAGTACTTC.

J is TRBJ2-1 and V is TRBV14; no clear D gene. V shed 7 bases and J shed 6 bases, with 13 bases lying between them. Per the germline V gene, CDR1 is SGHDN and CDR2 is FVKESK. The CDR3 consists of 13 residues. CDR3: CASKTTGFNEQFF. The CDR3 coding sequence is TGTGCCAGCAAAACAACCGGGTTCAATGAGCAGTTCTTC.

In DNA form, the CDR3 reads TGTGCCAGCAGCTTGGAGGGACAGGGGGCCCAAGAGACCCAGTACTTC. This codes for CASSLEGQGAQETQYF. The rearrangement uses TRBV7-6 and TRBJ2-5, with 12 bases matching TRBD1. Germline loops: CDR1 SGHVS, CDR2 FNYEAQ. This CDR3 has 16 amino acids. J gave up 1 base and V 3 bases, and 3 bases lay outside the gene matches.

The rearrangement links TRBV7-3 to TRBJ2-2; unclear D gene. CDR1 is SGHTA, CDR2 FQGTGA, per germline. Trimming took off 10 bases at V and 0 bases at J, with 9 bases between the two ends. The CDR3 is 13 residues long. DNA for the CDR3: TGTGCCACTGTGGACGCGAACACCGGGGAGCTGTTTTTT. Amino acids: CATVDANTGELFF. The variable domain in full, with the rest retrieved from reference TRBV7-3 and TRBJ2-2, is GAGVSQTPSNKVTEKGKYVELRCDPISGHTALYWYRQSLGQGPEFLIYFQGTGAADDSGLPNDRFFAVRPEGSVSTLKIQRTERGDSAVYLCATVDANTGELFFGEGSRLTVL.

This clonotype was seen many times. The chain employs TRBV3-1 and TRBJ2-3; D call uncertain. The CDR3 spans 12 residues. Germline values: CDR1 LGHDT, CDR2 YNNKEL (reference sequence). With 1 base removed from V and 4 bases from J, the gap between germline ends came to 3 bases. CDR3 DNA sequence: TGTGCCAGCAGCCAAGTGGCAGATACGCAGTATTTT. Translated, it gives CASSQVADTQYF.

This clonotype was seen a handful of times. The chain carries TRBV12-3 or TRBV12-4 and TRBJ1-5; 7 positions agree with TRBD1. The CDR3 consists of 15 residues. V shed 1 base and J 7 bases; nucleotides not matched to a gene: 7. This CDR3 reads CASSLVRDRRQPQHF. CDR3 nucleotide sequence: TGTGCCAGCAGTTTAGTCAGGGACAGACGACAGCCCCAGCATTTT.

This clonotype was seen a few times. The V call is TRBV7-3, the J call TRBJ2-1, with 8 bases lining up with TRBD2. Germline V gene sequence: CDR1 SGHTA, CDR2 FQGTGA. The CDR3 has 15 amino acids. The J segment lost 9 bases and the V segment lost 2 bases, leaving 9 bases of the junction unmatched. The CDR3 nucleotides read TGTGCCAGCAGCTTAGTAGCGGGGCCGGGAGGTGAGCAGTTCTTC. This codes for CASSLVAGPGGEQFF.

Only one count was recorded for this clonotype. CDR3 sequence reads: CASSLRQGNTDTQYF. For the CDR3, the DNA is TGTGCCAGCTCACTAAGACAGGGGAACACAGATACGCAGTATTTT. This chain connects TRBV18 to TRBJ2-3, with TRBD1 matching 8 bases. V lost 4 bases, J lost 2 bases, and 5 bases stayed unmatched. The CDR3 runs to 15 residues. In germline, CDR1 is KGHSH, CDR2 LQKENI.

This clonotype came up a few times. The rearrangement uses TRBV7-9 and TRBJ1-5; D not resolved. This CDR3 comprises 15 residues. Germline-derived CDR1 and CDR2 are SEHNR and FQNEAQ (reference sequence). V lost 5 bases to trimming and J lost 6 bases, with 17 bases between them. The CDR3 reads CASSPDGLWGQPQHF. The CDR3 DNA sequence: TGTGCCAGCAGCCCAGACGGTCTTTGGGGTCAGCCCCAGCATTTT. The variable domain in full, completed from reference TRBV7-9 and TRBJ1-5, reads DTGVSQNPRHKITKRGQNVTFRCDPISEHNRLYWYRQTLGQGPEFLTYFQNEAQLEKSRLLSDRFSAERPKGSFSTLEIQRTEQGDSAMYLCASSPDGLWGQPQHFGDGTRLSIL.

This clonotype was detected only a few times. The chain recombines TRBV29-1 with TRBJ2-5; 9 bases are shared with TRBD1. CDR1 SQVTM and CDR2 ANQGSEA come from the germline V gene. This CDR3 comprises 16 residues. Germline trimming cut 4 bases from V and 1 base from J; bases unmatched to any gene: 10. DNA for the CDR3: TGCAGCGTTGGAAGGGGGACAGGGCGGTCCCAAGAGACCCAGTACTTC. This sequence encodes CSVGRGTGRSQETQYF.

This clonotype was counted between two and nine times. The chain couples TRBV7-2 to TRBJ2-3, with D uncertain. Trimming removed 6 bases at V and 1 base at J, with 14 bases between. CDR3 length: 15 residues. Per germline, CDR1 SGHTA and CDR2 FQGNSA. CDR3 in amino acids: CASSRTIGGTDTQYF. CDR3 sequence (DNA): TGTGCCAGCAGTCGAACAATCGGAGGCACAGATACGCAGTATTTT.

J is TRBJ2-7 and V is TRBV27, with D perhaps TRBD2 (5 bases). Trimming shortened V by 5 bases and J by 6 bases, and 14 bases separated the two germline ends. Germline loops: CDR1 MNHEY, CDR2 SMNVEV (reference sequence). The CDR3 consists of 13 residues. The CDR3 DNA sequence: TGTGCCAGCAGTATTACTAGGGCCGTCGAGCAGTACTTC. This translates into CASSITRAVEQYF.

In its sample, this clonotype was seen a few times. The chain links TRBV2 to TRBJ2-3, with 10 bases aligning to TRBD2. The V and J ends lost 8 bases and 10 bases, in that order; junction bases with no gene match: 12. The CDR3 is made up of 14 amino acids. Looked up from germline, CDR1 is SNHLY and CDR2 is FYNNEI. The CDR3 DNA sequence: TGTGCCAGCTCTGAGCGGGGGGGTTCCGCCCCGCAGTATTTT. Translating it yields CASSERGGSAPQYF.

The chain recombines TRBV4-3 with TRBJ1-1, with D unclear. Germline values: CDR1 LGHNA, CDR2 YSLEER. The CDR3 has 15 residues. Trimming cost V 0 bases and J 2 bases, with 10 bases left between them. CDR3 bases: TGCGCCAGCAGCCAAGAAACCCGGAAAAACACTGAAGCTTTCTTT. It yields the protein CASSQETRKNTEAFF.

This clonotype was picked up a small number of times. The V gene is TRBV3-1, the J gene TRBJ2-1; tentative D call: TRBD2 (6 bases). The CDR3 covers 14 residues. Germline V gene lookup returns CDR1 LGHDT and CDR2 YNNKEL (reference sequence). V was clipped by 1 base and J by 4 bases, with 8 bases between them. DNA of the CDR3: TGTGCCAGCAGCCAAGGACTAGTTTACAATGAGCAGTTCTTC. It yields the protein CASSQGLVYNEQFF.

This clonotype was picked up a small number of times. The chain employs TRBV5-5 and TRBJ2-7; D remains unclear. V lost 0 bases, J lost 0 bases, and 16 bases lay in between. The CDR3 runs 17 residues. Germline V gene sequence: CDR1 SGHKS, CDR2 YYEKEE (reference sequence). The CDR3 DNA sequence: TGTGCCAGCAGCTTGGGCACAGCTTCTGAGCCCTCCTACGAGCAGTACTTC. Protein: CASSLGTASEPSYEQYF.

This clonotype has a handful of counts. The chain is built from TRBV19 and TRBJ1-1, with D unresolved. Trimming stripped 1 base from V and 2 bases from J, with 5 bases between. The CDR3 consists of 13 residues. Germline V CDR1 and CDR2: LNHDA, SQIVND (reference sequence). The CDR3 loop reads CASSIGINTEAFF. DNA for the CDR3: TGTGCCAGTAGTATAGGCATTAACACTGAAGCTTTCTTT.

This clonotype was picked up a small number of times. The chain uses TRBV6-5 and TRBJ2-7, with unresolved D. V gave up 2 bases and J gave up 1 base, with 12 bases separating them. Germline V lookup: CDR1 MNHEY, CDR2 SVGAGI. This CDR3 has 15 residues. The CDR3: CASSYGQAESYEQYF. The DNA for the CDR3 is TGTGCCAGCAGTTACGGGCAGGCCGAGTCCTACGAGCAGTACTTC.

A remark on this clonotype: One junction end disagrees with the germline gene, perhaps due to a read error. The J gene is TRBJ2-2, the V gene TRBV7-2; D call uncertain. Germline assignment: CDR1 SGHTA and CDR2 FQGNSA. The CDR3 runs 11 residues. In DNA, the CDR3 is TGTGTCAGCAGCTTAGGAGGGGAGCTGTTTTTT. It is translated as CVSSLGGELFF.

A few counts support this clonotype. The chain employs TRBV7-9 and TRBJ2-1, with 8 nucleotides matching TRBD1. Trimming cost V 0 bases and J 12 bases; bases outside gene matches: 4. The CDR3 covers 13 residues. Germline CDR1 reads SEHNR; CDR2 reads FQNEAQ (reference sequence). This CDR3 reads CASSLADRDWQFF. Here the CDR3 DNA reads TGTGCCAGCAGCTTAGCGGACAGGGATTGGCAGTTCTTC.

This clonotype was seen a handful of times. The gene calls are TRBV20-1 and TRBJ2-2; tentative D call: TRBD2 (6 bases). The CDR3 loop spans 15 amino acids. The V gene's germline CDR1 is DFQATT and CDR2 SNEGSKA (reference sequence). Deletions cut 0 bases from V and 6 bases from J, with 14 bases between. DNA for the CDR3: TGCAGTGCTAGAGAACCGGGAGCGAGGGCCGGGGAGCTGTTTTTT. It codes for CSAREPGARAGELFF.

CDR3 in DNA: TGTGCCAGCAGCCTAGGGACTAGGGAAAATGAGCAGTTCTTC. It is translated as CASSLGTRENEQFF. The chain links TRBV9 to TRBJ2-1; 8 bases fit TRBD2. The germline gives CDR1 SGDLS, CDR2 YYNGEE. The CDR3 runs to 14 residues. V dropped 4 bases and J dropped 7; count of bases not matched to a gene: 7.

The V call is TRBV18, the J call TRBJ2-7, with TRBD2 as a possible D gene (5 bases). The CDR3 covers 14 residues. The V gene lost 4 bases and the J gene lost 5 bases, with 15 bases spanning the gap. Germline values: CDR1 KGHSH, CDR2 LQKENI. CDR3 DNA sequence: TGTGCCAGCTCACAACCGATGAGGGTCCACGAGCAGTACTTC. Translation gives CASSQPMRVHEQYF.

The rearrangement uses TRBV11-2 and TRBJ1-1; D possibly corresponds to TRBD1 (5 bases). The CDR3 consists of 16 residues. V lost 3 bases to trimming and J lost 1 base, with 15 bases between them. Germline CDR1 is SGHAT and CDR2 is FQNNGV. The CDR3 DNA reads as TGTGCCAGCAGCTTGGCCCGGGACGGATCGAACACTGAAGCTTTCTTT. It codes for CASSLARDGSNTEAFF.

This clonotype was counted between two and nine times. The CDR3 DNA is TGTGCCAGCAGCCAACCCGGGACTCCAGTCGGGCAGTACTTC. As protein: CASSQPGTPVGQYF. The rearrangement links TRBV14 to TRBJ2-7; TRBD2 is a possible D gene (6 bases). The germline gives CDR1 SGHDN, CDR2 FVKESK. Trimming shortened V by 2 bases and J by 9 bases, and 17 bases separated the two germline ends. This CDR3 spans 14 amino acids.

The V call is TRBV20-1, the J call TRBJ2-4; 9 bases are shared with TRBD1. Trimming took 0 bases from V and 0 from J; bases not matched to a gene: 15. The CDR3 contains 20 residues. In germline, CDR1 is DFQATT, CDR2 SNEGSKA (reference sequence). The CDR3 sequence is CSARDTRLGQGLLAKNIQYF. In DNA form, the CDR3 reads TGCAGTGCTAGAGACACCCGGCTGGGACAGGGCTTACTAGCCAAAAACATTCAGTACTTC.